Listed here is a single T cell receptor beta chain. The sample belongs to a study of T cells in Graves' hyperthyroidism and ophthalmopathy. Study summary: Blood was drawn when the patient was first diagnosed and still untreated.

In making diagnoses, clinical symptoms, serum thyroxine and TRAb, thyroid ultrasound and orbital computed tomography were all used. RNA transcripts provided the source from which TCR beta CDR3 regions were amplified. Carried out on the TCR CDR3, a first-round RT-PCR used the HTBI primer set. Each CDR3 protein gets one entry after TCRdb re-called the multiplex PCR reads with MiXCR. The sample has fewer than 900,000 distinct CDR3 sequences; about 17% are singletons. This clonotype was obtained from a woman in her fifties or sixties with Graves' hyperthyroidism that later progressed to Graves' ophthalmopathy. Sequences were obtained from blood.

CDR3 loop: CSAKTSGGPTYNEQFF. The CDR3 nucleotides read TGCAGTGCTAAGACTAGCGGGGGCCCAACCTACAATGAGCAGTTCTTC. The genes are TRBV20-1 and TRBJ2-1, with TRBD2 matching over 12 bases. The CDR3 spans 16 residues. V gave up 4 bases and J gave up 2 bases; unmatched junction bases: 6. CDR1 is DFQATT, CDR2 SNEGSKA, per germline (reference sequence).